This TCR beta chain was sequenced for a study of blood T cell repertoires in COVID-19. This table comes from immunoSEQ multiplex PCR, and its TCRdb copy is limited to in-frame clones, with some not included. Among about 230,000 clones listed, 75% to 90% were seen once. Germline CDR1 is SGHTS and CDR2 is YDEGEE. The CDR3 loop spans 14 amino acids. J lost 7 bases, V lost 4 bases, and 8 bases had no gene match. Sequences were obtained from peripheral blood. This clonotype was sampled from a woman aged 65 to 85 with active or convalescent COVID-19. The V gene is TRBV5-8, the J gene TRBJ1-3; the match to TRBD1 covers 7 bases. CDR3 sequence reads: CASSLGQAQNTIYF. The CDR3 DNA reads TGTGCCAGCAGCCTCGGACAGGCCCAGAACACCATATATTTT.